These 20 T cell receptor beta chains share one sample of origin, sequenced in a study of control samples from healthy donors and cancer patients. Profiled with immunoSEQ multiplex PCR; TCRdb holds only in-frame clones, not every one. The data hold about 140,000 clones, with 89% observed a single time. The material sequenced was blood. The receptors here all came from a man younger than 45 in good health.

The chain is built from TRBV6-2 or TRBV6-3 and TRBJ1-1, with D perhaps matching TRBD1 (5 bases). The length of the CDR3 is 12 residues. CDR1 and CDR2 from the germline V gene are MNHEY and SVGEGT. Trimming shortened V by 0 bases and J by 8 bases, and 7 bases separated the two germline ends. The CDR3 bases are TGTGCCAGCAGTTACTCGAACAGGGAAGCTTTCTTT. This translates into CASSYSNREAFF.

The chain combines TRBV19 with TRBJ1-2; the match to TRBD1 covers 8 bases. The CDR3 is 16 amino acids. Unmatched junction bases numbered 12, after V lost 5 bases and J lost 4 bases. The germline V gene has CDR1 LNHDA and CDR2 SQIVND (reference sequence). CDR3 in amino acids: CASSSTRTGLGYGYTF. The CDR3, as DNA: TGTGCCAGTAGTTCAACCAGGACAGGGTTGGGCTATGGCTACACCTTC. The entire variable domain, with the rest obtained from reference TRBV19 and TRBJ1-2, is as follows: DGGITQSPKYLFRKEGQNVTLSCEQNLNHDAMYWYRQDPGQGLRLIYYSQIVNDFQKGDIAEGYSVSREKKESFPLTVTSAQKNPTAFYLCASSSTRTGLGYGYTFGSGTRLTVV.

The J gene is TRBJ1-6, the V gene TRBV6-5; D is uncertain. The V end was cut by 6 bases, the J end by 10 bases, with 16 bases between. The CDR3 is made up of 14 amino acids. The V gene's germline CDR1 is MNHEY and CDR2 SVGAGI. The CDR3 DNA reads as TGTGCCAGCAGCACCGACAATGGTGGGTCACCCCTCCACTTT. Translation gives CASSTDNGGSPLHF.

The chain is built from TRBV5-4 and TRBJ2-5; the D is unclear. Trimming took 4 bases from V and 0 from J, leaving 4 bases between them. Germline CDR1 and CDR2: SGHNT and YYREEE (reference sequence). The CDR3 is 12 amino acids. CDR3 sequence reads: CASSRDQETQYF. The CDR3 region has the DNA TGTGCCAGCAGCCGGGACCAAGAGACCCAGTACTTC.

CDR3 DNA sequence: TGTGCCAGCAGGACCCTAGCGGGAGGGTCCTACGAGCAGTACTTC. This gives the protein CASRTLAGGSYEQYF. The chain carries TRBV6-5 and TRBJ2-7; 12 positions agree with TRBD2. Germline V CDR1 and CDR2: MNHEY, SVGAGI. The CDR3 sequence is 15 residues long. The ends lost 6 bases at V and 1 base at J; junction bases unmatched: 4.

The CDR3 bases are TGTGCCAGCAGCCCAGGACAGGGGGCGTCGTCTGGCTACACCTTC. Protein product: CASSPGQGASSGYTF. The chain is built from TRBV7-2 and TRBJ1-2; 11 nucleotides agree with TRBD1. This CDR3 region has 15 residues. From germline, CDR1 is SGHTA and CDR2 FQGNSA. The V and J ends lost 5 bases and 7 bases, in that order; junction bases with no gene match: 9.

J is TRBJ1-2 and V is TRBV7-2; D is perhaps TRBD1 (6 bases). CDR1 SGHTA and CDR2 FQGNSA come from the germline V gene. Trimming took off 3 bases at V and 3 bases at J, with 8 bases between the two ends. This CDR3 has 13 residues. CDR3 amino acids: CASSLDSHYGYTF. The CDR3 DNA reads TGTGCCAGCAGCTTGGACAGCCACTATGGCTACACCTTC.

This chain uses TRBV6-5 with TRBJ2-2; D gene unclear. Germline lookup yields CDR1 MNHEY and CDR2 SVGAGI. V was trimmed by 2 bases and J by 6 bases, leaving 7 bases between them. The CDR3 covers 13 residues. CDR3 sequence: CASSYRRAGELFF. CDR3 DNA: TGTGCCAGCAGTTACAGGCGAGCCGGGGAGCTGTTTTTT.

This clone was observed a single time. V gene TRBV9 combines with J gene TRBJ2-2, with TRBD1 identical over 8 bases. Per the germline V gene, CDR1 is SGDLS and CDR2 is YYNGEE. The length of the CDR3 is 15 residues. V shed 3 bases and J 4 bases; nucleotides not matched to a gene: 5. The CDR3: CASSGPTGGTGELFF. Here the CDR3 DNA reads TGTGCCAGCAGCGGGCCTACAGGGGGCACCGGGGAGCTGTTTTTT.

V is TRBV7-3 and J is TRBJ2-1, with 7 bases matching TRBD1. Trimming removed 5 bases from V and 2 bases from J; junction bases left unmatched: 6. The CDR3 has 15 residues. CDR1 is SGHTA and CDR2 is FQGTGA in the germline V gene. The CDR3 region is CASSPRQGAYNEQFF. The CDR3 bases are TGTGCCAGCAGCCCGCGACAGGGCGCCTACAATGAGCAGTTCTTC.

The V call is TRBV4-1, the J call TRBJ2-3; 8 nucleotides line up with TRBD2. This CDR3 spans 17 amino acids. The V gene's germline CDR1 is MGHRA and CDR2 YSYEKL. J gave up 4 bases and V 0 bases, and 9 bases lay outside the gene matches. The CDR3 sequence: CASSQDISGGRSDTQYF. The DNA of the CDR3 is TGCGCCAGCAGCCAAGATATCAGCGGGGGTAGGTCAGATACGCAGTATTTT.

The chain uses TRBV6-1 and TRBJ2-2; D tentatively reads TRBD1 or TRBD2 (5 bases each). Germline V gives CDR1 MNHNS, CDR2 SASEGT. The CDR3 spans 15 residues. V lost 1 base and J 3 bases, leaving 9 bases between the germline ends. The DNA of the CDR3 is TGTGCCAGCAGTGAAGGAACGGGACACACCGGGGAGCTGTTTTTT. Protein: CASSEGTGHTGELFF.

This chain connects TRBV3-1 (or the pseudogene TRBV3-2) to TRBJ2-1; possibly TRBD2 for D (6 bases). The V end was cut by 0 bases, the J end by 4 bases, with 13 bases between. The germline V gene encodes CDR1 LGHDT and CDR2 YNNKEL (reference sequence). The CDR3 spans 16 residues. The DNA for the CDR3 is TGTGCCAGCAGCCAAGATTTGGAGGGCAGATACAATGAGCAGTTCTTC. Translated, it gives CASSQDLEGRYNEQFF.

CDR3 bases: TGTGCCAGCAGTTTTAGGGGGCGGCTTGGCTACACCTTC. This codes for CASSFRGRLGYTF. The J gene is TRBJ1-2, the V gene TRBV12-3 or TRBV12-4; 7 nucleotides match TRBD1. This CDR3 has 13 residues. V was pared by 3 bases and J by 7 bases, with 5 bases of the junction left unmatched.

This sequence joins TRBV7-9 and TRBJ2-1, with TRBD2 matching 7 bases. Trimming removed 5 bases from V and 8 bases from J; junction bases left unmatched: 18. Germline V lookup: CDR1 SEHNR, CDR2 FQNEAQ (reference sequence). The CDR3 length is 17 residues. This CDR3 reads CASSPPRGASGYDEQFF. CDR3 nucleotides: TGTGCCAGCAGCCCCCCCAGAGGGGCTAGCGGATACGATGAGCAGTTCTTC.

The chain carries TRBV11-1 and TRBJ2-1; a weak D match, TRBD1 (6 bases). Trimming removed 5 bases at V and 9 bases at J, with 17 bases between. This CDR3 is built from 14 residues. Germline CDR1 is SGHAT and CDR2 is FQDESV (reference sequence). CDR3 in amino acids: CASSPTQGLGEQFF. Written as DNA, the CDR3 is TGTGCCAGCAGCCCGACTCAGGGGCTTGGTGAGCAGTTCTTC.

About this clone: Different DNA sequences within this sample yield the same CDR3. J is TRBJ2-1 and V is TRBV6-1, with 9 bases that match TRBD2. Germline V gives CDR1 MNHNS, CDR2 SASEGT. The CDR3 is made up of 15 amino acids. The trim removed 1 base at V and 4 bases at J, leaving 2 bases unmatched. CDR3 residues: CASSEGLAGYNEQFF. The CDR3 bases are TGTGCCAGCAGTGAAGGGCTAGCGGGATACAATGAGCAGTTCTTC.

The V call is TRBV10-2, the J call TRBJ2-7, with TRBD1 matching 8 bases. Germline V lookup: CDR1 WSHSY, CDR2 SAAADI. The CDR3 length is 13 residues. With 3 bases clipped from V and 5 bases from J, the junction kept 3 bases outside the gene matches. CDR3 in DNA: TGCGCCAGCAGTGACAGGGGGCCGGACGAGCAGTACTTC. This gives the protein CASSDRGPDEQYF.

This chain's CDR3 is CASSLAATRVAFF. CDR3 nucleotide sequence: TGTGCCAGCAGCTTAGCGGCGACTCGCGTTGCGTTCTTC. V usage is TRBV7-9 and J usage is TRBJ2-1; D is undetermined. CDR1 and CDR2 from the germline V gene are SEHNR and FQNEAQ (reference sequence). CDR3 length: 13 amino acids. The V end lost 0 bases, the J end lost 15 bases, and 15 bases lay between the germline ends.

In DNA, the CDR3 is TGTGCCAGCAGCCCATCCGTGGGGTGGAACGAGCAGTACTTC. Translating it yields CASSPSVGWNEQYF. The V call is TRBV3-1 (or the pseudogene TRBV3-2), the J call TRBJ2-7; unclear D gene. This CDR3 has 14 residues. The V and J ends lost 4 bases and 5 bases respectively, with 15 bases between them. Germline V gives CDR1 LGHDT, CDR2 YNNKEL (reference sequence).